This TCR beta chain was captured by sequencing in a study of Graves' ophthalmopathy and Graves' hyperthyroidism. Study-level findings and limits: A 13-signature model separated ophthalmopathy from stable hyperthyroidism, reaching 85% to 90% sensitivity and around 79% specificity cross-validated.

About this clonotype: Antigen: not known.

Germline CDR1 and CDR2: MNHNS and SASEGT. This CDR3 spans 12 amino acids. Between the trimmed V and J ends, which lost 7 bases and 4 bases, there was a span of 10 bases. RNA served as the template for amplifying TCR beta CDR3 regions. Following a first-round RT-PCR that used HTBI primers, a second-round multiplex PCR was carried out. TCRdb independently ran MiXCR on the multiplex PCR reads; one entry per CDR3 protein. The sample consists of about 480,000 distinct CDR3 sequences, 13% to 15% of them appearing once. With a duration under 3 months, ophthalmopathy in the donors showed moderate-to-severe activity, CAS ≥3 and NOSPECS ≥4. Diagnosis relied on clinical symptoms, serum thyroxine, TRAb, thyroid ultrasound and orbital computed tomography.

The receptor comes from a woman aged 25 to 45 with Graves' ophthalmopathy. The J gene is TRBJ1-2, the V gene TRBV6-1, with D tentatively TRBD1 (5 bases). Input material: blood. The CDR3, as DNA: TGTGCCAGCATGAGGGGATTCTATGGCTACACCTTC. It specifies CASMRGFYGYTF.